These 16 T cell receptor beta chains were all obtained from the same sample, sequenced in a study of cytomegalovirus exposure and HLA in healthy donors (dated by TCRdb to about 2017). Library creation used the immunoSEQ multiplex PCR assay. A mixture of 60 forward primers for TCR Vbeta segments and 13 reverse primers for TCR Jbeta segments was used in the multiplex PCR. In its TCRdb copy, this immuneACCESS table keeps in-frame sequences only and misses some clones. Where compared with another copy, unresolved V genes explain less than half of these, and the others have no known cause. The data table for this sample lists around 50,000 clones. Approximately 6.9% of the sample is in the top ten clones. Sequencing used PBMCs. The receptors stem from a woman in her 40s in good health and CMV-seronegative.

This sequence joins TRBV7-8 and TRBJ2-7; D is possibly TRBD1 (5 bases). CDR3 length: 12 residues. Trimming took 5 bases from V and 6 from J, leaving 11 bases between them. The germline V gene has CDR1 SGHVS and CDR2 FQNEAQ. CDR3 sequence (DNA): TGTGCCAGCAGCCCTCTTAGGGGCGAGCAGTACTTC. This codes for CASSPLRGEQYF. Variable domain in full (rest from reference TRBV7-8 and TRBJ2-7): GAGVSQSPRYKVAKRGQDVALRCDPISGHVSLFWYQQALGQGPEFLTYFQNEAQLDKSGLPSDRFFAERPEGSVSTLKIQRTQQEDSAVYLCASSPLRGEQYFGPGTRLTVT.

For the CDR3, the DNA is TGTGCCAGCAGCTTATTGAGCGAGGGAGCGGGCCACGAGCAGTACTTC. Its protein product is CASSLLSEGAGHEQYF. The V gene is TRBV7-6, the J gene TRBJ2-7; TRBD2 might be the D (6 bases). The CDR3 runs 16 residues. Germline V lookup: CDR1 SGHVS, CDR2 FNYEAQ. With 2 bases removed from V and 5 bases from J, the gap between germline ends came to 19 bases.

CDR3 region: CAWSVEWDSSYTF. CDR3 in DNA: TGTGCCTGGAGTGTAGAATGGGACAGTAGCTACACCTTC. The chain uses TRBV30 and TRBJ1-2; 7 positions match TRBD1. The CDR3 loop spans 13 amino acids. Germline CDR1 and CDR2: GTSNPN and SVGIG (reference sequence). Germline trimming cut 0 bases from V and 9 bases from J; bases unmatched to any gene: 7.

V and J are TRBV4-2 and TRBJ1-1; 8 positions match TRBD1. The CDR3 covers 14 residues. Looked up from germline, CDR1 is LGHNA and CDR2 is YNFKEQ. V lost 0 bases and J lost 10; bases outside the gene matches: 7. DNA for the CDR3: TGTGCCAGCAGCCAAGATATTGGACAGGGATCAGCTTTCTTT. Translating gives CASSQDIGQGSAFF.

The rearrangement links TRBV5-1 to TRBJ1-1; weak D call: TRBD1 (6 bases). V lost 0 bases and J 3 bases, leaving 12 bases between the germline ends. The CDR3 extends over 15 amino acids. Germline CDR1 is SGHRS and CDR2 is YFSETQ. The CDR3 spells CASSLAPGADTEAFF. The DNA for the CDR3 is TGCGCCAGCAGCTTGGCCCCAGGGGCGGACACTGAAGCTTTCTTT.

V is TRBV13 and J is TRBJ1-1, with 8 bases matching TRBD1. J gave up 1 base and V 5 bases, and 9 bases lay outside the gene matches. The CDR3 has 16 residues. From germline, CDR1 is PRHDT and CDR2 FYEKMQ (reference sequence). The CDR3 DNA is TGTGCCAGCAGCCCGGGGTCAGGGGGCAAGAACACTGAAGCTTTCTTT. Protein: CASSPGSGGKNTEAFF.

The chain joins TRBV6-1 to TRBJ1-2; TRBD1 matches at 9 bases. V dropped 6 bases and J dropped 2; count of bases not matched to a gene: 7. Germline-derived CDR1 and CDR2 are MNHNS and SASEGT. There are 15 residues in the CDR3. The CDR3 loop reads CASRRETGGNYGYTF. For the CDR3, the DNA is TGTGCCAGCAGGAGAGAGACAGGGGGGAACTATGGCTACACCTTC.

The rearrangement uses TRBV7-9 and TRBJ1-1; possibly TRBD1 for D (6 bases). Germline CDR1 is SEHNR and CDR2 is FQNEAQ (reference sequence). The CDR3 is 12 residues long. Trimming removed 6 bases at V and 8 bases at J, with 13 bases between. The CDR3 here is CASSRTAPEAFF. CDR3 DNA: TGTGCCAGCAGTAGGACAGCCCCCGAAGCTTTCTTT. Based on the CDR3 plus reference TRBV7-9 and TRBJ1-1, the full variable domain is DTGVSQNPRHKITKRGQNVTFRCDPISEHNRLYWYRQTLGQGPEFLTYFQNEAQLEKSRLLSDRFSAERPKGSFSTLEIQRTEQGDSAMYLCASSRTAPEAFFGQGTRLTVV.

CDR3 residues: CASSPNPNQPQHF. Written as DNA, the CDR3 is TGTGCCAGCTCACCAAATCCTAATCAGCCCCAGCATTTT. The rearrangement uses TRBV18 and TRBJ1-5; unclear D gene. Germline-derived CDR1 and CDR2 are KGHSH and LQKENI. V was shortened by 2 bases and J by 4 bases, with 6 bases between the two germline ends. This CDR3 is 13 amino acids long.

This sequence joins TRBV30 and TRBJ2-2, with D maybe TRBD1 (6 bases). The V and J ends lost 4 bases and 4 bases respectively, with 10 bases between them. The germline V gene encodes CDR1 GTSNPN and CDR2 SVGIG (reference sequence). The CDR3 extends over 13 amino acids. CDR3 sequence (DNA): TGTGCCTGGACCGGACAGCCCACCGGGGAGCTGTTTTTT. It specifies CAWTGQPTGELFF.

V and J are TRBV10-3 and TRBJ1-2; no definite D call. CDR1 and CDR2 (germline): ENHRY, SYGVKD. The CDR3 is 12 amino acids. The V and J ends lost 6 bases and 4 bases respectively, with 9 bases between them. The CDR3 nucleotides read TGTGCCATCAGGGGCCAGACCTATGGCTACACCTTC. It is translated as CAIRGQTYGYTF.

V and J are TRBV6-6 and TRBJ1-4, with D tentatively TRBD1 (6 bases). V was clipped by 8 bases and J by 4 bases, with 17 bases between them. The V gene's germline CDR1 is MNHNY and CDR2 SVGAGI (reference sequence). The CDR3 contains 15 residues. In DNA form, the CDR3 reads TGTGCCAGCGGGACCCAGGGGCCCCGTAATGAAAAACTGTTTTTT. Its translation: CASGTQGPRNEKLFF.

The chain joins TRBV6-5 to TRBJ1-2, with D unclear. Trimming stripped 9 bases from V and 4 bases from J, with 21 bases between. This CDR3 spans 15 amino acids. Germline V CDR1 and CDR2: MNHEY, SVGAGI. CDR3 sequence reads: CASQPTLGSFYGYTF. CDR3 nucleotides: TGTGCCAGTCAACCAACCCTGGGCAGTTTCTATGGCTACACCTTC.

V and J are TRBV13 and TRBJ1-1, with 10 bases that match TRBD1. The CDR3 covers 17 residues. In germline, CDR1 is PRHDT, CDR2 FYEKMQ (reference sequence). V lost 5 bases to trimming and J lost 0 bases; unmatched junction nucleotides: 9. Here the CDR3 DNA reads TGTGCCAGCAGCCTAGAGGGACAGGGGTCCCTGAACACTGAAGCTTTCTTT. It translates to CASSLEGQGSLNTEAFF.

The chain employs TRBV18 and TRBJ1-2; D is perhaps TRBD1 (6 bases). CDR3 length: 14 amino acids. Looked up from germline, CDR1 is KGHSH and CDR2 is LQKENI. The ends were cut back, 3 bases at V and 8 bases at J, with 16 bases in the middle. CDR3 sequence (DNA): TGTGCCAGCTCACCTAGGACAGCTGTCGAGGGCTACACCTTC. Encoded protein: CASSPRTAVEGYTF.

This chain uses TRBV2 with TRBJ2-5; 7 bases are shared with TRBD2. The V gene's germline CDR1 is SNHLY and CDR2 FYNNEI. This CDR3 is 15 amino acids long. With V trimmed by 7 bases and J by 2 bases, 10 bases remained unmatched. The CDR3 DNA reads as TGTGCCAGCAAAGGTCTAGCGGCCCTACAAGAGACCCAGTACTTC. Amino acid sequence: CASKGLAALQETQYF.